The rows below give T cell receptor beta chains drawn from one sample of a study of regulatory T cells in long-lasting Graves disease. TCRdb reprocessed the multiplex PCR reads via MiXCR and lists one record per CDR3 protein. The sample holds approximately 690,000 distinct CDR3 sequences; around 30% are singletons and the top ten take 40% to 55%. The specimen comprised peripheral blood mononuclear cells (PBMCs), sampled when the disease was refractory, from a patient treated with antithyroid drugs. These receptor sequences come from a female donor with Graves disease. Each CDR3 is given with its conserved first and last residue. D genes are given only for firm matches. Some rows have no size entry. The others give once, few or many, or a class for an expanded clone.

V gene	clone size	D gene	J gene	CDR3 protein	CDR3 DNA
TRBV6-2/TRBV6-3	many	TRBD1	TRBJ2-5	CASSYWTGSPQETQYF	TGTGCCAGCAGTTACTGGACAGGATCACCTCAAGAGACCCAGTACTTC
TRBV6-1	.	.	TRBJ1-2	CASSEALYRGLNYGYTF	TGTGCCAGCAGTGAAGCCCTTTATCGGGGGCTTAACTATGGCTACACCTTC
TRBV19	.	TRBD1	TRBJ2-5	CASGDRTGGYGETQYF	TGTGCCAGTGGAGATCGGACAGGGGGCTATGGAGAGACCCAGTACTTC
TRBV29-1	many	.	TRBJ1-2	CSVDNYGYTF	TGCAGCGTTGATAACTATGGCTACACCTTC
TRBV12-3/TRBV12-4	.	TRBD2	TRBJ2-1	CASSPGGRGLVVSGRALTYNEQFF	TGTGCCAGCAGCCCCGGCGGGCGGGGTTTAGTTGTTAGCGGGAGAGCCCTAACCTACAATGAGCAGTTCTTC
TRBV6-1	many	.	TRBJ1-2	CASSAQGSGNYGYTF	TGTGCCAGCAGTGCACAGGGCTCCGGTAACTATGGCTACACCTTC
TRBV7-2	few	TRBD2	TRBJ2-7	CASSLSSGVSYEQYF	TGTGCCAGCAGCTTATCTAGCGGGGTTTCCTACGAGCAGTACTTC
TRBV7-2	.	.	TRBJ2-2	CASSLVTGRYTGELFF	TGTGCCAGCAGCTTAGTTACGGGGAGGTACACCGGGGAGCTGTTTTTT
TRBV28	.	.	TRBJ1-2	CASSLGGPLYGYTF	TGTGCCAGCAGTTTGGGGGGGCCCCTCTATGGCTACACCTTC
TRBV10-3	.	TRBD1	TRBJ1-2	CAISARDREGYTF	TGTGCCATCAGTGCCCGGGACAGGGAAGGCTACACCTTC
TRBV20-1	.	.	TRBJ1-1	CSARSEMNTEAFF	TGCAGTGCTAGGTCGGAGATGAACACTGAAGCTTTCTTT
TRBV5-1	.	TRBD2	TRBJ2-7	CASSLGVIAGGSSYEQYF	TGCGCCAGCAGCTTGGGCGTAATAGCGGGGGGCTCCTCCTACGAGCAGTACTTC
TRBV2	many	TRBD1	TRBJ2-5	CASRGDRVQETQYF	TGTGCCAGCAGGGGGGACAGGGTCCAAGAGACCCAGTACTTC
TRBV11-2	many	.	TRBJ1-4	CASSLEWQANEKLFF	TGTGCCAGCAGCTTAGAATGGCAGGCTAATGAAAAACTGTTTTTT
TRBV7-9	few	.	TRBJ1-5	CASSLAQVNQPQHF	TGTGCCAGCAGCTTAGCCCAGGTCAATCAGCCCCAGCATTTT
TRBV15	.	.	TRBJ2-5	CATSRDQDLGSKWTQYF	TGTGCCACCAGCAGAGATCAGGATCTGGGGTCCAAGTGGACCCAGTACTTC
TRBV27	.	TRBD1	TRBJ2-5	CASSTGTGRETQYF	TGTGCCAGCAGCACCGGGACAGGCAGAGAGACCCAGTACTTC
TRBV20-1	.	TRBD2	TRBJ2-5	CSARLAGGVAETQYF	TGCAGTGCTCGCCTAGCGGGAGGGGTCGCAGAGACCCAGTACTTC
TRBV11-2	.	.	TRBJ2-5	CASTHSEGTQYF	TGTGCCAGCACCCACAGCGAAGGGACCCAGTACTTC
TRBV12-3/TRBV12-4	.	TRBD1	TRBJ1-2	CASSFMTGRNYGYTF	TGTGCCAGCAGTTTCATGACAGGGCGGAACTATGGCTACACCTTC
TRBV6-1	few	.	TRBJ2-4	CASSRQDLAKNIQYF	TGTGCCAGCAGTAGACAGGACTTAGCCAAAAACATTCAGTACTTC
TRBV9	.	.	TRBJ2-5	CASSVGDSNPLQETQYF	TGTGCCAGCAGCGTAGGAGACAGTAACCCTCTCCAAGAGACCCAGTACTTC
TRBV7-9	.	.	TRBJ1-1	CASSSSLNTEAFF	TGTGCCAGCAGCTCCTCATTGAACACTGAAGCTTTCTTT
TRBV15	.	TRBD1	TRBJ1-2	CATSRDRAGSYGYTF	TGTGCCACCAGCCGGGACAGGGCGGGCTCCTATGGCTACACCTTC
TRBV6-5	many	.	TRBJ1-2	CASSYPKDSGYTF	TGTGCCAGCAGTTACCCTAAGGACTCTGGCTACACCTTC
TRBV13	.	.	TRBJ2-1	CASSTLGGEQFF	TGTGCCAGCAGCACCCTGGGAGGTGAGCAGTTCTTC
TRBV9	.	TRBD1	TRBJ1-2	CASSPGTVHNYGYTF	TGTGCCAGCAGCCCCGGGACAGTTCATAACTATGGCTACACCTTC
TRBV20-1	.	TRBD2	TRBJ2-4	CSASGVAGLAKNIQYF	TGCAGTGCTAGCGGGGTAGCGGGACTAGCCAAAAACATTCAGTACTTC
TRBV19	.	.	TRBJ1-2	CACRHHGGLYGYTF	TGTGCCTGTAGACACCATGGAGGGCTCTATGGCTACACCTTC
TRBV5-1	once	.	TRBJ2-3	CASTQFASTDTQYF	TGCGCCAGCACCCAATTTGCTAGCACAGATACGCAGTATTTT
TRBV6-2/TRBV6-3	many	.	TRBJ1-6	CASSSTMGPLHF	TGTGCCAGCAGTTCGACTATGGGACCCCTCCACTTT
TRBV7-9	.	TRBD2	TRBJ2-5	CASSSFSGKFEETQYF	TGTGCCAGCAGCTCCTTTAGCGGGAAGTTTGAGGAGACCCAGTACTTC
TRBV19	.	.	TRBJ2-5	CASSTIRDNGKETQYF	TGTGCCAGTAGCACTATTCGGGACAACGGGAAAGAGACCCAGTACTTC